The sequence of this TCR beta chain was determined in a study of shared clonotypes between healthy human individuals. Study findings and constraints: About 5% was the fraction of naive CD4 clonotypes found shared across several donors.

A word on this clone: Its antigen is currently unknown.

Some clones are missing from TCRdb's copy, which holds only in-frame ones; the method was immunoSEQ multiplex PCR. The top ten hold about 0.34% of the sample, which has fewer than 1.8 million clones, around 98.5% seen once. All donors were Caucasian adults living in Nashville, Tennessee. The trim removed 6 bases at V and 4 bases at J, leaving 6 bases unmatched. The CDR3 contains 15 residues. Germline loops: CDR1 SGHDT, CDR2 YYEEEE. This TCR came from a man aged 25 to 45 in good health. The chain uses TRBV5-6 and TRBJ2-2; 10 nucleotides match TRBD2. The sequenced sample consisted of naive CD4+ T cells sorted from blood. Subset in this sample: CD45RA+ positively selected. CDR3: CASIGLAEATGELFF. In nucleotides, the CDR3 is TGTGCCAGCATCGGACTAGCGGAGGCCACCGGGGAGCTGTTTTTT.